Presented here are 10 T cell receptor beta chains from one specimen sequenced in a study of control samples from healthy donors and cancer patients. Clones were read by immunoSEQ multiplex PCR, and TCRdb kept only the in-frame ones, dropping some. This repertoire shows roughly 100,000 clones, 83% found once; its top ten account for approximately 13%. The source material was blood. The origin of the receptors is a woman in her forties or fifties in good health.

The V and J genes are TRBV18 and TRBJ2-7; a weak D match, TRBD2 (5 bases). V dropped 3 bases and J dropped 6 bases, with 12 bases sitting between them. The germline V gene has CDR1 KGHSH and CDR2 LQKENI. This CDR3 comprises 13 residues. In DNA form, the CDR3 reads TGTGCCAGCTCACCCTCGGGAAGTGTCGAGCAGTACTTC. This translates into CASSPSGSVEQYF.

The V gene is TRBV7-2, the J gene TRBJ1-3; D unclear. Germline V lookup: CDR1 SGHTA, CDR2 FQGNSA. This CDR3 has 14 amino acids. Trimming took off 1 base at V and 8 bases at J, with 12 bases between the two ends. CDR3 in amino acids: CASSLGLAVDTIYF. The CDR3 nucleotides are TGTGCCAGCAGCTTAGGGCTGGCCGTGGACACCATATATTTT.

The table lists this clone with a few counts. V gene TRBV6-6 combines with J gene TRBJ1-5, with 7 bases that match TRBD1. CDR3 length: 15 residues. Germline CDR1 and CDR2: MNHNY and SVGAGI (reference sequence). Unmatched junction bases numbered 7, after V lost 6 bases and J lost 2 bases. In DNA, the CDR3 is TGTGCCAGCAGGCGACCGGGACAGCGCAATCAGCCCCAGCATTTT. This sequence encodes CASRRPGQRNQPQHF.

This sequence joins TRBV14 and TRBJ2-7; the D is unclear. CDR3 length equals 13 residues. Germline V lookup: CDR1 SGHDN, CDR2 FVKESK. V was trimmed by 0 bases and J by 7 bases, leaving 10 bases between them. The chain's CDR3 is CASSQDLGREQYF. As DNA, the CDR3 is TGTGCCAGCAGCCAAGATCTAGGAAGGGAGCAGTACTTC.

This rearrangement joins TRBV5-5 to TRBJ1-1; D uncertain. The CDR3 runs 14 residues. Germline CDR1 and CDR2: SGHKS and YYEKEE (reference sequence). The V end was cut by 4 bases, the J end by 3 bases, with 13 bases between. In DNA form, the CDR3 reads TGTGCCAGCAGCAAGGCCTGGACCTACACTGAAGCTTTCTTT. This sequence encodes CASSKAWTYTEAFF.

The rearrangement links TRBV2 to TRBJ1-1; no clear D gene. The CDR3 runs to 14 residues. V lost 5 bases, J lost 3 bases, and 13 bases lay in between. Germline assignment: CDR1 SNHLY and CDR2 FYNNEI. This CDR3 reads CASSLDLQDTEAFF. The CDR3, as DNA: TGTGCCAGCAGTCTGGACCTCCAGGACACTGAAGCTTTCTTT.

This chain connects TRBV2 to TRBJ2-3; 9 bases agree with TRBD2. Germline loops: CDR1 SNHLY, CDR2 FYNNEI. This CDR3 comprises 14 residues. V gave up 7 bases and J gave up 4 bases; unmatched junction bases: 6. The CDR3 DNA sequence: TGTGCCAGCACCAGGGGACTAGCCCCAGATACGCAGTATTTT. Its protein product is CASTRGLAPDTQYF.

The chain recombines TRBV7-2 with TRBJ2-7; 11 bases align to TRBD1. This CDR3 has 15 amino acids. Trimming removed 1 base from V and 4 bases from J; junction bases left unmatched: 3. Germline V gene lookup returns CDR1 SGHTA and CDR2 FQGNSA. The CDR3 coding sequence is TGTGCCAGCAGCTTAGTCGGACAGGGGGCTTACGAGCAGTACTTC. The encoded protein is CASSLVGQGAYEQYF. The full variable domain, with the rest looked up from reference TRBV7-2 and TRBJ2-7, is GAGVSQSPSNKVTEKGKDVELRCDPISGHTALYWYRQSLGQGLEFLIYFQGNSAPDKSGLPSDRFSAERTGGSVSTLTIQRTQQEDSAVYLCASSLVGQGAYEQYFGPGTRLTVT.

This clone has a single count. The chain employs TRBV4-3 and TRBJ2-1, with D hard to call. V was trimmed by 0 bases and J by 6 bases, leaving 9 bases between them. Germline V CDR1 and CDR2: LGHNA, YSLEER. This CDR3 region has 14 residues. CDR3 protein: CASSQDINTNEQFF. In DNA, the CDR3 is TGCGCCAGCAGCCAAGATATAAACACCAATGAGCAGTTCTTC.

This chain connects TRBV15 to TRBJ2-3; D not certain. Germline V gene lookup returns CDR1 LNHNV and CDR2 YYDKDF (reference sequence). The CDR3 extends over 12 amino acids. The V end was cut by 0 bases, the J end by 7 bases, with 5 bases between. CDR3 amino acids: CATSRDRNTQYF. DNA of the CDR3: TGTGCCACCAGCAGAGATAGGAATACGCAGTATTTT.